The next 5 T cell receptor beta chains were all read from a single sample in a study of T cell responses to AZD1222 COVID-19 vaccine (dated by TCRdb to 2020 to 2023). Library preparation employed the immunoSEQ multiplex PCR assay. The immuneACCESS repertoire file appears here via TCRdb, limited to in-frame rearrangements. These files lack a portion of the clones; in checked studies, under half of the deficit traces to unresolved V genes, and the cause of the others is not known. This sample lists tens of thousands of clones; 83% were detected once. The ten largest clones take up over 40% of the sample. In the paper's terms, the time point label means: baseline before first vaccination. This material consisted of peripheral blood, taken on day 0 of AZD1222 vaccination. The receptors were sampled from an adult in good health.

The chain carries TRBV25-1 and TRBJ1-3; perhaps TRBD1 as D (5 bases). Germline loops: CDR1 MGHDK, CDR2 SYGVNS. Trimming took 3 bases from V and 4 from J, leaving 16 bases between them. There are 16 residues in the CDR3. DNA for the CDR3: TGTGCCAGCAGTGATTGGGACCCGGGGGGGGGAAACACCATATATTTT. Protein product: CASSDWDPGGGNTIYF. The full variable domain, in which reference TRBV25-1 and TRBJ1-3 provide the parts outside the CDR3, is EADIYQTPRYLVIGTGKKITLECSQTMGHDKMYWYQQDPGMELHLIHYSYGVNSTEKGDLSSESTVSRIRTEHFPLTLESARPSHTSQYLCASSDWDPGGGNTIYFGEGSWLTVV.

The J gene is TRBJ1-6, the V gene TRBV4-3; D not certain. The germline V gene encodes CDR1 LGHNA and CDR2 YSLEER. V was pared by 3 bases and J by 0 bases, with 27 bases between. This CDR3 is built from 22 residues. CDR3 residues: CASSQIGSWSSSHRSYNSPLHF. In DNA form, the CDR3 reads TGCGCCAGCAGCCAGATTGGTTCATGGAGCTCTTCCCACCGCTCCTATAATTCACCCCTCCACTTT.

CDR3 sequence reads: CARGPRGLNTGELFF. The DNA for the CDR3 is TGTGCCAGAGGCCCGCGGGGCCTGAACACCGGGGAGCTGTTTTTT. V and J are TRBV5-3 and TRBJ2-2; possibly TRBD2 for D (6 bases). Being an ORF, TRBV5-3 has a function that is uncertain. With 7 bases removed from V and 1 base from J, the gap between germline ends came to 14 bases. The CDR3 consists of 15 residues.

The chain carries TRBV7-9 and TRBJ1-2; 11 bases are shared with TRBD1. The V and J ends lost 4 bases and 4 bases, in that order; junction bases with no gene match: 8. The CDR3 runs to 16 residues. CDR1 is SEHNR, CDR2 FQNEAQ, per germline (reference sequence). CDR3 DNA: TGTGCCAGCAGCTCTCGGACAGGGGGCTTTTCCTATGGCTACACCTTC. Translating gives CASSSRTGGFSYGYTF.

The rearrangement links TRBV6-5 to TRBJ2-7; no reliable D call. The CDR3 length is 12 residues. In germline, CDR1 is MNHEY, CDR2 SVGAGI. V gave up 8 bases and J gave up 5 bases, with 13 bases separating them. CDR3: CASLYWKDEQYF. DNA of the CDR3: TGTGCCAGCCTCTACTGGAAGGACGAGCAGTACTTC.